This T cell receptor (beta chain) was obtained from a study of blood T cell repertoires in COVID-19. The wider study: Acute-phase and convalescent COVID-19 samples originated in the United States, Italy and Spain. Nucleic acid was either cDNA or gDNA, and it came from T cells, B-cell-depleted T cells, or PBMCs.

In its sample, this clone was seen once. The participants were between roughly 18 and 90 years old and came from 24 US areas. What the recovered Cohort 3 donors had was two negative PCRs, clearance, or symptom resolution. The CDR3 is made up of 16 amino acids. The germline CDR1 and CDR2 sequences are SGHTA and FQGNSA. V was shortened by 1 base and J by 6 bases, with 18 bases between the two germline ends. Measured with immunoSEQ multiplex PCR; TCRdb has only the in-frame clones, and not every one. The profile covers about 390,000 clones, with about 83% appearing a single time and about a tenth taken by the ten largest.

Sequenced sample: PBMCs or T cells enriched from blood (not recorded which). The rearrangement links TRBV7-2 to TRBJ1-1; perhaps TRBD1 as D (5 bases). This receptor was identified in a woman aged 50 to 60 who had recovered from COVID-19. CDR3 coding DNA: TGTGCCAGCAGCTTAGAACGTAGGCAGGGAAATCCTGAAGCTTTCTTT. Its protein is CASSLERRQGNPEAFF.